This T cell receptor (beta chain) was profiled in a study of PD-1 blockade in mismatch repair-deficient tumors. Study-level background: Enrolled about 2012-2016, patients had progressing, pretreated mismatch repair-deficient cancers of 12 to 13 types.

As to this clone: Its specificity is unknown.

The CDR3 extends over 16 amino acids. Trimming left V 0 bases short and J 6 bases short, with 17 bases between. Germline assignment: CDR1 LGHNA and CDR2 YNFKEQ. The study, taken as a whole, reports: Rapid post-treatment expansion, then contraction, generally preceding radiologic response, marked tumor-resident clones.

Clones were sequenced by immunoSEQ multiplex PCR, and TCRdb holds only the in-frame ones, with some missing. The data hold about 79,000 clones, with roughly 80% observed a single time. Mismatch repair deficiency was confirmed in all patients, by PCR or immunohistochemistry. TCR sequencing covered a few patients who responded to pembrolizumab. The chain joins TRBV4-2 to TRBJ1-2, with TRBD1 as a possible D gene (5 bases). The sequence derives from an adult with mismatch repair-deficient cancer. The sample in question was peripheral blood, obtained 44 weeks after starting pembrolizumab. The CDR3, as DNA: TGTGCCAGCAGCCAAGACAAAATTCTATCGGGACATGGCTACACCTTC. Amino acid sequence: CASSQDKILSGHGYTF.